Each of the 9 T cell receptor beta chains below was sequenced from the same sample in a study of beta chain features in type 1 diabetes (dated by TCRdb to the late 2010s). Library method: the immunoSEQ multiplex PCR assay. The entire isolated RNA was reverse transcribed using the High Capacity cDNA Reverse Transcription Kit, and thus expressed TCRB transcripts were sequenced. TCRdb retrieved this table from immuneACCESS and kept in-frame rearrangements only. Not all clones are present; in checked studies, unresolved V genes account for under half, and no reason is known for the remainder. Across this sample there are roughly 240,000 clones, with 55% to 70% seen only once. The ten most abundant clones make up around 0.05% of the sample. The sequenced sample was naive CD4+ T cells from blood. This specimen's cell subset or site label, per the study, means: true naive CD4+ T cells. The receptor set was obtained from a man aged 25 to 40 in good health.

CDR3 DNA sequence: TGTGCCAGCAGTTACAGACTAGCGGCGAATGAGCAGTTCTTC. This translates into CASSYRLAANEQFF. The rearrangement uses TRBV6-5 and TRBJ2-1, with 9 positions matching TRBD2. This CDR3 contains 14 residues. V was pared by 2 bases and J by 7 bases, with 3 bases of the junction left unmatched. CDR1 and CDR2 (germline): MNHEY, SVGAGI.

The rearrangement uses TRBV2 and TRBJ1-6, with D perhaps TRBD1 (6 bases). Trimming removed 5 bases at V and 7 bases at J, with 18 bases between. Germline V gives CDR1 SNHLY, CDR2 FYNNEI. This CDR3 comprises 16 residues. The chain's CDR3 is CASSSRDTGGNSPLHF. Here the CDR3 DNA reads TGTGCCAGCAGTTCCCGGGACACCGGCGGGAATTCACCCCTCCACTTT.

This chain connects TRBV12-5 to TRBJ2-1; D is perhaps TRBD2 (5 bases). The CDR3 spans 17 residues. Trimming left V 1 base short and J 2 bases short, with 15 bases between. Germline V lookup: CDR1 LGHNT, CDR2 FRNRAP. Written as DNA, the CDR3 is TGTGCTAGTGGTTTGGCAACGTCCGGGATTCCCTACAATGAGCAGTTCTTC. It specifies CASGLATSGIPYNEQFF.

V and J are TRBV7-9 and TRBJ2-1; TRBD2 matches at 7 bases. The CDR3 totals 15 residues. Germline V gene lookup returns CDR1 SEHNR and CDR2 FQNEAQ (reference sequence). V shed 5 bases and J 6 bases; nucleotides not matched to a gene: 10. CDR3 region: CASSRLAPTSNEQFF. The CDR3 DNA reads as TGTGCCAGCAGCCGACTAGCCCCAACGAGCAATGAGCAGTTCTTC.

CDR3 sequence: CASSPMGETQYF. CDR3 coding DNA: TGTGCCAGCTCACCAATGGGGGAGACCCAGTACTTC. The rearrangement links TRBV18 to TRBJ2-5, with unresolved D. V shed 2 bases and J shed 5 bases, with 6 bases lying between them. Germline-derived CDR1 and CDR2 are KGHSH and LQKENI. This CDR3 is built from 12 residues.

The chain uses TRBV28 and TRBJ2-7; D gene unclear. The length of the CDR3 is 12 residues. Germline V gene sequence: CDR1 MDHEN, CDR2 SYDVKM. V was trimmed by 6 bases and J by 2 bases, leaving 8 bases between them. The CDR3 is CASRLGTYEQYF. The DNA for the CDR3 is TGTGCCAGCAGACTCGGCACCTACGAGCAGTACTTC.

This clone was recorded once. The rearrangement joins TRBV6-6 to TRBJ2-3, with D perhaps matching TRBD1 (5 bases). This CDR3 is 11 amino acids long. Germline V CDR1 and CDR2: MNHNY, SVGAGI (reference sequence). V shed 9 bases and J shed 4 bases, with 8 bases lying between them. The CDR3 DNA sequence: TGTGCCAGTGGGGCGGCAGATACGCAGTATTTT. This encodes CASGAADTQYF.

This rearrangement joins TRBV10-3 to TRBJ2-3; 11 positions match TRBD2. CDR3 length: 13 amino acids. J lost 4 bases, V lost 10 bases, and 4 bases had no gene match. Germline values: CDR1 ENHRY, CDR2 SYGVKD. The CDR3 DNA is TGTGCCACCCTAGCGGGAGGACCAGATACGCAGTATTTT. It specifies CATLAGGPDTQYF.

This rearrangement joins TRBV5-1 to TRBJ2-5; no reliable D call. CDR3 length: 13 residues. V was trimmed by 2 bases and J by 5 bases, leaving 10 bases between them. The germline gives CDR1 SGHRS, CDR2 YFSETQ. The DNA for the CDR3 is TGCGCCAGCAGCTTAATCGCCCGGGAGACCCAGTACTTC. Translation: CASSLIARETQYF.